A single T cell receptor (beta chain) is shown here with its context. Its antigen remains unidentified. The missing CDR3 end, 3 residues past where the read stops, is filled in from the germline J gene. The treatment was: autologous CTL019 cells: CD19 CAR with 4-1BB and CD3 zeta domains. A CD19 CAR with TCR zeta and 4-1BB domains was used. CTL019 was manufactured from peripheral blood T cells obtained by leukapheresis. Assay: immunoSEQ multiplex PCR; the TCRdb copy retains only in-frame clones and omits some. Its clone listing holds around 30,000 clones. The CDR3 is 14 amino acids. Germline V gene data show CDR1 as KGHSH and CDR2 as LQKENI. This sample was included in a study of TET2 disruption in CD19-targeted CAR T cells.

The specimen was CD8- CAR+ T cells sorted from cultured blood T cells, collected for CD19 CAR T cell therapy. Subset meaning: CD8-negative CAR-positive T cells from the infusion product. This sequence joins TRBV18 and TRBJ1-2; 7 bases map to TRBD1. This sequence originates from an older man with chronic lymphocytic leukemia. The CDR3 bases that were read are TGTGCCAGCTCACCTTCAGCTCAGGGGGATGAC. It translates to CASSPSAQGDD. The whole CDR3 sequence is CASSPSAQGDDYTF.